The 10 T cell receptor beta chains in this list originate from one sample, sequenced in a study of blood T cell repertoires in COVID-19. The table came from immunoSEQ multiplex PCR; TCRdb's copy has only in-frame clones and leaves some out. There are around 120,000 clones in the sample; almost 90% occur only once, and 0.75% to 0.9% lies in the top ten. The sequenced sample was peripheral blood. The receptors derive from a woman aged 45-65 years with active or convalescent COVID-19.

The chain combines TRBV3-1 (or the pseudogene TRBV3-2) with TRBJ1-3; TRBD1 aligns across 7 bases. V lost 4 bases to trimming and J lost 0 bases; unmatched junction nucleotides: 3. This CDR3 has 15 residues. CDR1 is LGHDT and CDR2 is YNNKEL in the germline V gene (reference sequence). CDR3 in amino acids: CASSPGDSSGNTIYF. The CDR3 coding sequence is TGTGCCAGCAGCCCTGGGGACAGCTCTGGAAACACCATATATTTT.

This clone has only a few counts. The chain employs TRBV3-1 (or the pseudogene TRBV3-2) and TRBJ2-2, with 7 bases fitting TRBD2. Unmatched junction bases numbered 15, after V lost 4 bases and J lost 4 bases. The CDR3 loop spans 18 amino acids. The germline gives CDR1 LGHDT, CDR2 YNNKEL (reference sequence). DNA for the CDR3: TGTGCCAGCAGCCCACCAACTGGTCGGGGCGGGAGCACCGGGGAGCTGTTTTTT. Its protein is CASSPPTGRGGSTGELFF.

This chain joins TRBV5-8 and TRBJ2-2, with D tentatively TRBD2 (5 bases). Germline V gene data show CDR1 as SGHTS and CDR2 as YDEGEE. Trimming took 4 bases from V and 3 from J, leaving 19 bases between them. The CDR3 covers 17 residues. The CDR3 DNA sequence: TGTGCCAGCAGCAGGGTTCGACAAAGAGCGGACACCGGGGAGCTGTTTTTT. Encoded protein: CASSRVRQRADTGELFF.

The chain uses TRBV2 and TRBJ2-1, with a weak D call TRBD2 (5 bases). This CDR3 is built from 13 residues. Germline-derived CDR1 and CDR2 are SNHLY and FYNNEI. Trimming took off 5 bases at V and 6 bases at J, with 11 bases between the two ends. For the CDR3, the DNA is TGTGCCAGCAGTCCCCGAGGAGGCAATGAGCAGTTCTTC. This sequence encodes CASSPRGGNEQFF.

The chain joins TRBV7-2 to TRBJ1-1; D not certain. CDR3 length equals 14 residues. The V and J ends lost 1 base and 2 bases respectively, with 8 bases between them. Germline-derived CDR1 and CDR2 are SGHTA and FQGNSA. CDR3 protein: CASSLVGVNTEAFF. CDR3 DNA sequence: TGTGCCAGCAGCTTAGTCGGGGTAAACACTGAAGCTTTCTTT.

The chain links TRBV28 to TRBJ2-7, with 11 bases fitting TRBD2. The junction had 7 bases not matched to a gene; V was cut back by 8 bases and J by 7 bases. This CDR3 region has 13 residues. The germline V gene encodes CDR1 MDHEN and CDR2 SYDVKM. The CDR3 loop reads CASVGLAVVEQYF. In DNA form, the CDR3 reads TGTGCCAGCGTGGGACTAGCGGTAGTGGAGCAGTACTTC.

The J gene is TRBJ1-1, the V gene TRBV3-1 (or the pseudogene TRBV3-2); D not certain. Trimming left V 3 bases short and J 7 bases short, with 6 bases between. This CDR3 comprises 11 residues. From germline, CDR1 is LGHDT and CDR2 YNNKEL (reference sequence). DNA for the CDR3: TGTGCCAGCAGCCAGATCGGTGAAGCTTTCTTT. This sequence encodes CASSQIGEAFF.

The chain combines TRBV19 with TRBJ1-5; TRBD1 matches at 7 bases. The germline V gene has CDR1 LNHDA and CDR2 SQIVND (reference sequence). CDR3 size: 15 residues. V lost 6 bases, J lost 4 bases, and 9 bases stayed unmatched. CDR3 loop: CASSRRTGENQPQHF. As DNA, the CDR3 is TGTGCCAGTAGCAGGAGGACAGGTGAGAATCAGCCCCAGCATTTT.

The table lists this clone with a count of one. This chain connects TRBV7-9 to TRBJ2-7; possible D gene TRBD1, 5 bases. Trimming took 5 bases from V and 7 from J, leaving 9 bases between them. Germline values: CDR1 SEHNR, CDR2 FQNEAQ (reference sequence). This CDR3 has 11 amino acids. CDR3 sequence reads: CASSTKGEQYF. Here the CDR3 DNA reads TGTGCCAGCAGCACAAAGGGGGAGCAGTACTTC.

This sequence joins TRBV9 and TRBJ2-2, with D unresolved. The CDR3 runs to 15 residues. The V gene's germline CDR1 is SGDLS and CDR2 YYNGEE. Trimming left V 2 bases short and J 1 base short, with 9 bases between. CDR3 nucleotide sequence: TGTGCCAGCAGCGTGCGCCTATTGAACACCGGGGAGCTGTTTTTT. This translates into CASSVRLLNTGELFF.